The 11 T cell receptor beta chains below come from one sample, sequenced in a study of blood T cell repertoires in COVID-19. Method: immunoSEQ multiplex PCR; TCRdb's copy keeps in-frame clones and lacks some. The table lists under 250,000 clones, approximately 81% of them singletons. The sequenced material came from peripheral blood. These receptors were taken from a woman aged 55-70 years who had recovered from COVID-19.

The chain couples TRBV7-6 to TRBJ1-5, with TRBD1 matching 8 bases. The CDR3 is made up of 15 amino acids. With 2 bases clipped from V and 7 bases from J, the junction kept 7 bases outside the gene matches. In germline, CDR1 is SGHVS, CDR2 FNYEAQ. In DNA form, the CDR3 reads TGTGCCAGCAGCTTATTTTCAGGGGGCTTACAGCCCCAGCATTTT. Translated: CASSLFSGGLQPQHF.

Concerning this clone itself: Germline is not matched at one junction end, which may reflect a read error. The genes are TRBV7-7 and TRBJ1-1; a possible D gene is TRBD1 (6 bases). This CDR3 contains 17 residues. Looked up from germline, CDR1 is SSHAT and CDR2 is FNYEAQ (reference sequence). The CDR3 DNA reads as TGTGCTAGCAGCCCGATCCTTGGACAGTTAACGAACACTGAAGCTTTCTTT. This gives the protein CASSPILGQLTNTEAFF. Supplemented by reference TRBV7-7 and TRBJ1-1, the full variable domain reads GAGVSQSPRYKVTKRGQDVTLRCDPISSHATLYWYQQALGQGPEFLTYFNYEAQPDKSGLPSDRFSAERPEGSISTLTIQRTEQRDSAMYRCASSPILGQLTNTEAFFGQGTRLTVV.

V and J are TRBV5-6 and TRBJ2-1; TRBD2 matches 11 bases. This CDR3 is built from 16 residues. Germline lookup yields CDR1 SGHDT and CDR2 YYEEEE. The V and J ends lost 6 bases and 7 bases, in that order; junction bases with no gene match: 12. The CDR3 DNA reads as TGTGCCAGCACCATTAGCGGGGGGGCCTTGAGGAATGAGCAGTTCTTC. This sequence encodes CASTISGGALRNEQFF.

The chain recombines TRBV6-6 with TRBJ2-7; 11 nucleotides agree with TRBD1. The CDR3 loop spans 13 amino acids. After removal of 6 bases from V and 4 bases from J, the junction contained 2 bases not matched to a gene. Germline V gene sequence: CDR1 MNHNY, CDR2 SVGAGI (reference sequence). The CDR3 spells CASSRDRGYEQYF. DNA for the CDR3: TGTGCCAGCAGCCGGGACAGGGGGTACGAGCAGTACTTC.

This chain links TRBV18 with TRBJ1-2; 8 nucleotides line up with TRBD1. CDR3 length equals 14 residues. Germline trimming cut 4 bases from V and 2 bases from J; bases unmatched to any gene: 3. The germline V gene encodes CDR1 KGHSH and CDR2 LQKENI. The CDR3 sequence is CASSQDRANYGYTF. The CDR3 DNA is TGTGCCAGCTCACAGGACAGGGCCAACTATGGCTACACCTTC.

The chain uses TRBV3-1 (or the pseudogene TRBV3-2) and TRBJ2-1; TRBD2 matches 10 bases. Germline-derived CDR1 and CDR2 are LGHDT and YNNKEL (reference sequence). This CDR3 has 15 amino acids. The junction had 6 bases not matched to a gene; V was cut back by 3 bases and J by 7 bases. The CDR3 sequence is CASSQSSGGMNEQFF. Written as DNA, the CDR3 is TGTGCCAGCAGCCAGAGTAGCGGGGGGATGAATGAGCAGTTCTTC.

The CDR3 protein is CASSRDRGPNEQFF. For the CDR3, the DNA is TGTGCCAGCAGCCGGGACAGGGGTCCCAATGAGCAGTTCTTC. This rearrangement joins TRBV6-4 to TRBJ2-1; 10 bases agree with TRBD1. The CDR3 totals 14 residues. Trimming at V came to 6 bases and at J to 6 bases, leaving 5 bases not matched to a gene. In germline, CDR1 is MRHNA, CDR2 SNTAGT.

This clone is a singleton in its sample. V is TRBV9 and J is TRBJ2-7; 14 positions match TRBD2. CDR1 is SGDLS, CDR2 YYNGEE, per germline. The CDR3 contains 16 residues. J lost 8 bases, V lost 0 bases, and 7 bases had no gene match. CDR3 DNA: TGTGCCAGCAGCGTAGCCCCGACTAGCGGGGGGGGTCAGCAGTACTTC. This gives the protein CASSVAPTSGGGQQYF.

This chain links TRBV30 with TRBJ1-2; 7 nucleotides match TRBD1. This CDR3 spans 14 amino acids. V dropped 3 bases and J dropped 8; count of bases not matched to a gene: 12. Germline V gives CDR1 GTSNPN, CDR2 SVGIG (reference sequence). The CDR3: CAWSGGQASLGYTF. For the CDR3, the DNA is TGTGCCTGGAGCGGAGGACAGGCCTCTTTGGGCTACACCTTC.

The chain employs TRBV27 and TRBJ1-6, with 7 bases identical to TRBD1. The CDR3 loop spans 14 amino acids. After removal of 2 bases from V and 10 bases from J, the junction contained 5 bases not matched to a gene. Germline V gene lookup returns CDR1 MNHEY and CDR2 SMNVEV (reference sequence). This CDR3 is CASSLIQGFSPLHF. CDR3 coding DNA: TGTGCCAGCAGTTTAATACAGGGGTTCTCACCCCTCCACTTT.

The chain employs TRBV11-3 and TRBJ2-5; D is undetermined. The CDR3 consists of 13 residues. Germline V lookup: CDR1 SGHNT, CDR2 YENEEA. V was clipped by 1 base and J by 5 bases, with 8 bases between them. The CDR3 here is CASSLGQRETQYF. The CDR3 DNA is TGTGCCAGCAGCTTAGGGCAGCGTGAGACCCAGTACTTC.